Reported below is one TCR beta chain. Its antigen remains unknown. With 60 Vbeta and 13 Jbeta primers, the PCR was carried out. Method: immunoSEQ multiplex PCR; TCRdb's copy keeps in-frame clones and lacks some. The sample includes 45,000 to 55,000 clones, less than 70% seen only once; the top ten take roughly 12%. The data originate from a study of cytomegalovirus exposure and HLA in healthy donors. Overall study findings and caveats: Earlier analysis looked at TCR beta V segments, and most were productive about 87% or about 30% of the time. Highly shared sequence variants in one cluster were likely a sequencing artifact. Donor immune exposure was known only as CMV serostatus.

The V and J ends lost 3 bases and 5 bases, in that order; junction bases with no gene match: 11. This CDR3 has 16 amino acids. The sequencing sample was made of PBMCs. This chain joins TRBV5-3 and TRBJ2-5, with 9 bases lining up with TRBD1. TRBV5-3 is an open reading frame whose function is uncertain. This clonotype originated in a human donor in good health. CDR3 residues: CARSSPGQGLGETQYF. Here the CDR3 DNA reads TGTGCCAGAAGCTCACCGGGACAGGGATTAGGGGAGACCCAGTACTTC.